Detailed here is one T cell receptor (beta chain). CDR3 length: 13 amino acids. V gave up 3 bases and J gave up 4 bases, with 6 bases separating them. Per the germline V gene, CDR1 is SGHNT and CDR2 is YENEEA. These data come from a study of CD8 T cells in Susac syndrome. Sequencing of TCR beta, carried out with a high-throughput approach, was applied to CD8+ and CD4+ T cells from the blood. TEMRA cells were FACS-enriched, and CD8+ and CD4+ T cells were isolated negatively. RNA amounts of 0.5 to 1 ug underwent reverse transcription with random hexamers. Amplification of TCR beta CDR3 across 54 Vbeta and 13 Jbeta was performed with immunoSEQ multiplex PCR. TCRdb ran MiXCR on the immunoSEQ multiplex PCR reads and lists one entry per CDR3 protein. The table lists about 290,000 distinct CDR3 sequences, around 89% of them singletons.

J is TRBJ2-2 and V is TRBV11-3; D unresolved. The specimen sequenced was CD8+ T cells from PBMCs. The sequence was obtained from a human donor with multiple sclerosis. DNA for the CDR3: TGTGCCAGCAGCTTGGGGTTCACCGGGGAGCTGTTTTTT. It codes for CASSLGFTGELFF.